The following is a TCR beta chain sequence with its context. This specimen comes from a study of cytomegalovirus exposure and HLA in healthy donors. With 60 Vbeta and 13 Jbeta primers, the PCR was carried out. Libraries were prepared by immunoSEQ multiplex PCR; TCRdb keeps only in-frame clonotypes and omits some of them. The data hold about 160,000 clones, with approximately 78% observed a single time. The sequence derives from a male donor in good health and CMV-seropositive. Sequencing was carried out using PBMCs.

In DNA form, the CDR3 reads TGCGCCAGCAGCAAAGCGTCAGGGCTTAGTCAGCCCCAGCATTTT. Residues: CASSKASGLSQPQHF. This rearrangement joins TRBV4-3 to TRBJ1-5; D might be TRBD1 (5 bases). CDR3 size: 15 residues. Trimming removed 5 bases at V and 6 bases at J, with 17 bases between. Germline V CDR1 and CDR2: LGHNA, YSLEER.